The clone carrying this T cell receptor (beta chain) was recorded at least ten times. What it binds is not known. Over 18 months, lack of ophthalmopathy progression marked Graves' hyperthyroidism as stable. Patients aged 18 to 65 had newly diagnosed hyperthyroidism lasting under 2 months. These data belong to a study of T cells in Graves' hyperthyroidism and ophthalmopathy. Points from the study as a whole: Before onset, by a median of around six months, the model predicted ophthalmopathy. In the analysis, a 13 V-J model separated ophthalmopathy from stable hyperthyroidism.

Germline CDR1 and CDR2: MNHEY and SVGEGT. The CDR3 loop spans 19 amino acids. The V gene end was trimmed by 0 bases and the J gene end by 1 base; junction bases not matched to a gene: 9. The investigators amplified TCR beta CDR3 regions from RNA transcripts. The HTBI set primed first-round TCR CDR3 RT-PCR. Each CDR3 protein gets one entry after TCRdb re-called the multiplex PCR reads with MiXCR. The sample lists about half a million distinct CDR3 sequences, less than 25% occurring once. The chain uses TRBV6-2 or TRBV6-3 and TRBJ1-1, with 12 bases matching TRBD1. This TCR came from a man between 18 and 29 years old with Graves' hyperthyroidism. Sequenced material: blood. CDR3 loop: CASSYSWDRGPRGNTEAFF. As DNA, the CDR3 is TGTGCCAGCAGTTACTCGTGGGACAGGGGGCCAAGAGGGAACACTGAAGCTTTCTTT.